This entry is about one T cell receptor beta chain. The antigen is unknown. V lost 2 bases and J 5 bases, leaving 22 bases between the germline ends. Looked up from germline, CDR1 is MNHEY and CDR2 is SVGAGI. This CDR3 has 17 amino acids. The data stem from a study of CD8 T cells in ankylosing spondylitis. General study findings and limits: Disease-associated clones were reportedly significantly overrepresented in matched ankylosing spondylitis synovial fluid. The authors found the disease-linked clones to be CD8+ and relatively rare in peripheral blood. Apparently characteristic of ankylosing spondylitis blood was a TCR beta motif (eight highly homologous variants).

As the method for making TCR beta libraries, quantitative 5'-RACE with molecular barcodes was used. TCRdb independently ran MiXCR on the 5' RACE reads; one entry per CDR3 protein. The sample lists approximately 150,000 distinct CDR3 sequences; 25% to 35% were seen once. Sequenced sample: synovial fluid, either unsorted or a sorted T cell fraction (not recorded which). This receptor was identified in a male donor with ankylosing spondylitis. The chain carries TRBV6-5 and TRBJ2-7; TRBD1 is a possible D gene (7 bases). CDR3 nucleotide sequence: TGTGCCAGCAGTTACAACCCCGACAGGGAGGCAAAGAACGAGCAGTACTTC. This gives the protein CASSYNPDREAKNEQYF.